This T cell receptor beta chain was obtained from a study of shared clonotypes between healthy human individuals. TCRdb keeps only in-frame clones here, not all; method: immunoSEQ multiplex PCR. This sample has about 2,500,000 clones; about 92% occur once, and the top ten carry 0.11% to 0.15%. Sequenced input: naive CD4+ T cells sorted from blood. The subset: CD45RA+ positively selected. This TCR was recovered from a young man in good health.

CDR3 nucleotides: TGTGCAAGTCGCTTGAGGGTTCCCTATGGCTACACCTTC. It specifies CASRLRVPYGYTF. This rearrangement joins TRBV12-2 to TRBJ1-2. TRBV12-2 is a recognized pseudogene. This CDR3 has 13 amino acids.